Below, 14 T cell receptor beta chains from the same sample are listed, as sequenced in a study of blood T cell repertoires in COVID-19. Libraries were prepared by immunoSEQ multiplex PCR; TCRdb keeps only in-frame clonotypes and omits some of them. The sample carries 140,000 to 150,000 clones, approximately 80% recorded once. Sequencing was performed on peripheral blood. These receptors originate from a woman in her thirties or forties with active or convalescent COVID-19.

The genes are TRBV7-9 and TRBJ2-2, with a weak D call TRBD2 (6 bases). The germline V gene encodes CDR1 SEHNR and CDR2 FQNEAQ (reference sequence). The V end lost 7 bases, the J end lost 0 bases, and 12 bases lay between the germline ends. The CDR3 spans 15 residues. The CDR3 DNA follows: TGTGCCAGCACCCGAGGGGAGGCGAACACCGGGGAGCTGTTTTTT. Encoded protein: CASTRGEANTGELFF.

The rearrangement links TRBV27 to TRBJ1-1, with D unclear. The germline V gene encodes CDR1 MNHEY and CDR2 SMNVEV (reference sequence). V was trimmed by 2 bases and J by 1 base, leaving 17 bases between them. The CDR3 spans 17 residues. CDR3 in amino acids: CASSLRYSAVANTEAFF. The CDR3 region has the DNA TGTGCCAGCAGTTTAAGGTATTCGGCAGTAGCGAACACTGAAGCTTTCTTT.

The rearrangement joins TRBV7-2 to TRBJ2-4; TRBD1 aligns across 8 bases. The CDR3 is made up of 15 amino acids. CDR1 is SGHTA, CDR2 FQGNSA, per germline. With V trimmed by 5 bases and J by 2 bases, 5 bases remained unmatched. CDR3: CASSTRQGPKNIQYF. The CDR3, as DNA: TGTGCCAGCAGCACCCGACAGGGGCCCAAAAACATTCAGTACTTC.

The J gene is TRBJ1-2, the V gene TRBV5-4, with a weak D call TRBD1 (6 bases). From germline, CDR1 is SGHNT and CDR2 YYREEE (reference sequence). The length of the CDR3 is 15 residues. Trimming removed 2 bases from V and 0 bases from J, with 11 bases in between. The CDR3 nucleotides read TGTGCCAGCAGCTTAATGGGGGCAACTAACTATGGCTACACCTTC. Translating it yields CASSLMGATNYGYTF.

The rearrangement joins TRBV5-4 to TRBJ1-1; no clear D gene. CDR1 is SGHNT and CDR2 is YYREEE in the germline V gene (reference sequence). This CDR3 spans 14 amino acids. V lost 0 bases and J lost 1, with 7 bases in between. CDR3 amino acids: CASSLGEGNTEAFF. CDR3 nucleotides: TGTGCCAGCAGCTTGGGGGAGGGGAACACTGAAGCTTTCTTT.

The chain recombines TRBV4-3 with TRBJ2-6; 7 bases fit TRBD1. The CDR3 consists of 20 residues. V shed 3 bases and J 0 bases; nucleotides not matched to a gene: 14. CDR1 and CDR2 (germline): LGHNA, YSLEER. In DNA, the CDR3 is TGCGCCAGCAGCCAGGTGACAGGGAAGGCTCTTCGCTCTGGGGCCAACGTCCTGACTTTC. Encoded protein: CASSQVTGKALRSGANVLTF.

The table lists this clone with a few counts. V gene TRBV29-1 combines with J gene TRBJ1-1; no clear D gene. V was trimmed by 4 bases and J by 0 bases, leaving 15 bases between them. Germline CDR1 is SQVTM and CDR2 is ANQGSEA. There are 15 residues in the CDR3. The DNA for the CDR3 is TGCAGCGTTGTGGGAGGGAGCCGCATGAACACTGAAGCTTTCTTT. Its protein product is CSVVGGSRMNTEAFF.

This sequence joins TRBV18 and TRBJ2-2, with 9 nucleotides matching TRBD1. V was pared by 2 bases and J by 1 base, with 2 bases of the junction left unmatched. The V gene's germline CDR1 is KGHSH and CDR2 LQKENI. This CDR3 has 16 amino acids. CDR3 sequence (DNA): TGTGCCAGCTCACCAACGGGACAGGGGAACACCGGGGAGCTGTTTTTT. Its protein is CASSPTGQGNTGELFF.

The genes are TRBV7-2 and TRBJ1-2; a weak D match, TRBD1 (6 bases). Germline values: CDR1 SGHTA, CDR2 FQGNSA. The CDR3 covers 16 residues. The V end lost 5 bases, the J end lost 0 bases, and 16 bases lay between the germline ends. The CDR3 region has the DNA TGTGCCAGCAGCCCCCCCCAGGGACAAGCTAACTATGGCTACACCTTC. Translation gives CASSPPQGQANYGYTF.

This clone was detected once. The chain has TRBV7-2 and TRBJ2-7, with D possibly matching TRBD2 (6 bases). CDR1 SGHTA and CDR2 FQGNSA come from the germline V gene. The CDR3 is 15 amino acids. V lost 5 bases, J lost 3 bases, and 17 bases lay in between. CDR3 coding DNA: TGTGCCAGCAGCCAGCAGGCTAGCGTCCTCTACGAGCAGTACTTC. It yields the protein CASSQQASVLYEQYF.

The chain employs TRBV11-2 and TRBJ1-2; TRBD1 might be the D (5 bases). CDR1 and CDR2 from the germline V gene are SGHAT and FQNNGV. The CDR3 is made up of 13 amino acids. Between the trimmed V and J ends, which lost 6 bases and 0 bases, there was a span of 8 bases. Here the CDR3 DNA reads TGTGCCAGCAGGTCAGGGCCTAACTATGGCTACACCTTC. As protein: CASRSGPNYGYTF. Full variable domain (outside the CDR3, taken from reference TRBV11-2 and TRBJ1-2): EAGVAQSPRYKIIEKRQSVAFWCNPISGHATLYWYQQILGQGPKLLIQFQNNGVVDDSQLPKDRFSAERLKGVDSTLKIQPAKLEDSAVYLCASRSGPNYGYTFGSGTRLTVV.

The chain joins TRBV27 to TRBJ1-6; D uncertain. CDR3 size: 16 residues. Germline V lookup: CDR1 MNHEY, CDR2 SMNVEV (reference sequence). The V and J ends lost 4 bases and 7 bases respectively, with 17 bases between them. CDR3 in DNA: TGTGCCAGCAGTTCGTCCGGCGGGGTTGGAAATTCACCCCTCCACTTT. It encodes CASSSSGGVGNSPLHF.

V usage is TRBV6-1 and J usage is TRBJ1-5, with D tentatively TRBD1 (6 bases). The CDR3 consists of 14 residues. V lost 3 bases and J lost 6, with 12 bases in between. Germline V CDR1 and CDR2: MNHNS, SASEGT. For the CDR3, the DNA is TGTGCCAGCAGTGATGGACAGCTGGGTCAGCCCCAGCATTTT. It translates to CASSDGQLGQPQHF.

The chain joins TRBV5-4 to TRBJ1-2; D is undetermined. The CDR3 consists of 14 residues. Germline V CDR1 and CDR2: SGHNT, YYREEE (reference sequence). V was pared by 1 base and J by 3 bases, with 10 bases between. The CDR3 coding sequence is TGTGCCAGCAGCTTGAACAGTGACGACTATGGCTACACCTTC. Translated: CASSLNSDDYGYTF.